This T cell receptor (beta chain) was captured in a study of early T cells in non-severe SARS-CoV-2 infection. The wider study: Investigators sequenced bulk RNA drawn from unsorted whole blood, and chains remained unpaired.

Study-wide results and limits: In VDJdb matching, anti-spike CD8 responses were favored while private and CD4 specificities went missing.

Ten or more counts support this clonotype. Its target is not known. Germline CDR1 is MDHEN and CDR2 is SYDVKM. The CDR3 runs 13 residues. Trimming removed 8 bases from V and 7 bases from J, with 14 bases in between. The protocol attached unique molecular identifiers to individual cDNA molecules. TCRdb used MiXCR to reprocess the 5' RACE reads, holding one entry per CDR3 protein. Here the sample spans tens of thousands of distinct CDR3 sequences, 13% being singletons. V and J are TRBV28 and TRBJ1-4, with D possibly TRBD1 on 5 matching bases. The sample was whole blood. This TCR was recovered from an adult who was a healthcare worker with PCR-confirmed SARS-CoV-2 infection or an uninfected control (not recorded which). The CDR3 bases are TGTGCCAGCTCTGGGGGGACGTTTGAAAAACTGTTTTTT. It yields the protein CASSGGTFEKLFF.